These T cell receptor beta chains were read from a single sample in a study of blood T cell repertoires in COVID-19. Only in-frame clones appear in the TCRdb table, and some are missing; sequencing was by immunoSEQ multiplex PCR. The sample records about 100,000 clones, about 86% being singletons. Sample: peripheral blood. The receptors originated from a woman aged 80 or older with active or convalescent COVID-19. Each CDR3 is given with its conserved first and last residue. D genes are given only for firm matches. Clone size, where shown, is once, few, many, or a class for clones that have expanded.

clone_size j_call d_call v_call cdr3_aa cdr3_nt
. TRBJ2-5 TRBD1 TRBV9 CASSAGDRAVQETQYF TGTGCCAGCAGCGCCGGTGACAGGGCCGTACAAGAGACCCAGTACTTC
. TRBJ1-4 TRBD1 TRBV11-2 CASNFVCSGQGDEKLFF TGTGCCAGCAACTTCGTATGTTCGGGTCAGGGGGACGAAAAACTGTTTTTT
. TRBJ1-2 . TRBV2 CASSELNYGYTF TGTGCCAGCAGCGAACTCAACTATGGCTACACCTTC
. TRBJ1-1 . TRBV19 CASSIEGVTEAFF TGTGCCAGTAGTATAGAAGGGGTCACTGAAGCTTTCTTT
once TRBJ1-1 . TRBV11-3 CASSSGGLNTEAFF TGTGCCAGCAGCTCGGGGGGCCTGAACACTGAAGCTTTCTTT
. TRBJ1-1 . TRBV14 CASSQVLRASPTLTEAFF TGTGCCAGCAGCCAAGTTTTGAGGGCGTCCCCCACACTCACTGAAGCTTTCTTT
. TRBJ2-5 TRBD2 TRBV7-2 CASRPGTIGAGETQYF TGTGCCAGCAGACCCGGGACTATCGGGGCGGGAGAGACCCAGTACTTC
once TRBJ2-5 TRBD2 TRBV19 CASNDGLAGGPGVGETQYF TGTGCCAGTAATGACGGACTAGCGGGAGGGCCTGGCGTAGGAGAGACCCAGTACTTC
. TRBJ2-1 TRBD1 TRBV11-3 CASSLGQGARTEQFF TGTGCCAGCAGCTTAGGGCAGGGGGCGCGTACTGAGCAGTTCTTC
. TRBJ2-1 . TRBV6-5 CASSYSRGSNEQFF TGTGCCAGCAGTTACTCGCGGGGAAGCAATGAGCAGTTCTTC
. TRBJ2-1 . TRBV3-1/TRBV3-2 CASSQGNSEQFF TGTGCCAGCAGCCAAGGTAATTCGGAGCAGTTCTTC
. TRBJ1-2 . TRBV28 CASSFGSYGYTF TGTGCCAGCAGTTTTGGCTCCTATGGCTACACCTTC
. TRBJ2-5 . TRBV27 CASRGGARETQYF TGTGCCAGCAGGGGGGGGGCGCGCGAGACCCAGTACTTC
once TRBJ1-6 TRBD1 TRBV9 CASSATGRDSPLHF TGTGCCAGCAGCGCGACAGGGCGGGATTCACCCCTCCACTTT
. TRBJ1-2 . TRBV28 CASSLLRGGRNYGYTF TGTGCCAGCAGTTTACTAAGGGGCGGACGGAACTATGGCTACACCTTC
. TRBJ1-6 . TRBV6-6 CASSYSAQGQSPLHF TGTGCCAGCAGTTACTCGGCCCAGGGACAATCACCCCTCCACTTT
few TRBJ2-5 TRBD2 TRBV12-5 CASGLGTSGEETQYF TGTGCTAGTGGTTTGGGAACAAGCGGGGAAGAGACCCAGTACTTC
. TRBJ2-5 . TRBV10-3 CAISESQQETQYF TGTGCCATCAGTGAGTCGCAGCAAGAGACCCAGTACTTC
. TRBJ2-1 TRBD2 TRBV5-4 CASSFPSGRDYNEQFF TGTGCCAGCAGCTTTCCTAGCGGGAGGGATTACAATGAGCAGTTCTTC
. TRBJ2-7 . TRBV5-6 CASSLGGRASAYEQYF TGTGCCAGCAGCTTGGGAGGAAGAGCGTCAGCCTACGAGCAGTACTTC
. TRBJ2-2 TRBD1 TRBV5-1 CASSSGQGMGTGELFF TGCGCCAGCAGCTCCGGACAGGGGATGGGCACCGGGGAGCTGTTTTTT
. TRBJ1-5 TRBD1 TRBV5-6 CASSSDRADQPQHF TGTGCCAGCAGCTCCGACAGGGCAGATCAGCCCCAGCATTTT
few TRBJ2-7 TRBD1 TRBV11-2 CASSSRTGSSYEQYF TGTGCCAGCAGCTCAAGGACAGGGAGCTCCTACGAGCAGTACTTC
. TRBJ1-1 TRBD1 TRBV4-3 CASSQGQGKNTEAFF TGCGCCAGCAGCCAGGGACAGGGGAAGAACACTGAAGCTTTCTTT
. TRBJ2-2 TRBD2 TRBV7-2 CASSLAATSGSGELFF TGTGCCAGCAGCTTAGCCGCGACTAGCGGGTCCGGGGAGCTGTTTTTT
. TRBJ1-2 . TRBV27 CATDGGAGYTF TGTGCCACCGACGGGGGGGCTGGCTACACCTTC
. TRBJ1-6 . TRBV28 CASNPQGHINSPLHF TGTGCCAGCAACCCCCAGGGACATATCAATTCACCCCTCCACTTT
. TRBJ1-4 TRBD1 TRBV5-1 CASSLGGTGAEKLFF TGCGCCAGCAGCTTGGGCGGGACAGGGGCTGAAAAACTGTTTTTT
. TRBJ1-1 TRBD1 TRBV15 CATSLGQEAFF TGTGCCACTTCCCTGGGACAGGAAGCTTTCTTT